The TCR beta chain described here comes from a study of CD8+CD57+ T cells in acquired aplastic anemia. The overall study: Sorting CD4+ and CD8+ cells gave DNA averaging approximately 3 ug.

CDR3 and TCR beta VDJ profiling relied on genomic DNA as the template. A single record per CDR3 protein comes from TCRdb applying MiXCR to the reads. The sample holds about 270,000 distinct CDR3 sequences, 45% to 70% seen once. Study-level points and caveats: Patients and controls had CD8+ Simpson's diversity values that were not significantly distinct. Both patients and controls carried the same twenty-nine CD8+ CDR3 sequences.

Germline CDR1 SGHNT, CDR2 YYREEE (reference sequence). V was clipped by 4 bases and J by 5 bases, with 12 bases between them. The CDR3 length is 13 residues. A remark on this clonotype: Its target is not known.

The genes are TRBV5-4 and TRBJ2-5, with D possibly TRBD1 on 6 matching bases. Sequenced: sorted CD4+, CD8+, or CD8+CD57+ T cells (not recorded which) from PBMCs. This sequence originates from a human donor with severe aplastic anemia or a healthy control (not recorded which). The CDR3 loop is CASSGTGWETQYF. The DNA of the CDR3 is TGTGCCAGCAGCGGCACAGGGTGGGAGACCCAGTACTTC.